The 28 T cell receptor beta chains below all came from one sample that was sequenced in a study of post-analysis software for immune sequencing data. Points from the study as a whole: The five TRBV segments detected at higher frequency in patients than in controls included TRBV5-6, TRBV5-1 and TRBV20-1.

No antigen has been assigned to these receptors. Unique-molecular-identifier-tagged TCR beta cDNA libraries were used. TCRdb itself ran the PCR reads through MiXCR, one entry per CDR3 protein. The top ten clones hold approximately 7.7% of a sample with 430,000 or so distinct CDR3 sequences, less than 40% of them seen once. The sample consisted of blood. These receptors all stem from a girl aged 2-10 years with multiple sclerosis.

Regarding this clonotype: A read error may produce the germline difference seen at one junction end. The rearrangement joins TRBV5-1 to TRBJ1-2, with D possibly being TRBD1 (5 bases). Germline V gene lookup returns CDR1 SGHRS and CDR2 YFSETQ. The CDR3 contains 13 residues. The CDR3 loop reads CASSLGGTLGYTF. CDR3 DNA: TGCGCCAGCAGTTTGGGGGGGACGCTTGGCTACACCTTC.

On this clonotype itself: Compared with germline, one end of the junction differs, possibly owing to a read error. The chain couples TRBV7-7 to TRBJ2-5; D is ambiguous. Looked up from germline, CDR1 is SSHAT and CDR2 is FNYEAQ (reference sequence). The CDR3 has 15 residues. The CDR3 DNA follows: TGTGCTAGCAGCCGGCTGGGAAGGATCCAAGAGACCCAGTACTTC. Translating gives CASSRLGRIQETQYF. The entire variable domain, with the rest obtained from reference TRBV7-7 and TRBJ2-5, is as follows: GAGVSQSPRYKVTKRGQDVTLRCDPISSHATLYWYQQALGQGPEFLTYFNYEAQPDKSGLPSDRFSAERPEGSISTLTIQRTEQRDSAMYRCASSRLGRIQETQYFGPGTRLLVL.

This rearrangement joins TRBV5-6 to TRBJ2-1; 10 nucleotides line up with TRBD1. Per germline, CDR1 SGHDT and CDR2 YYEEEE. This CDR3 has 19 amino acids. Trimming at V came to 7 bases and at J to 3 bases, leaving 19 bases not matched to a gene. The CDR3 DNA reads as TGTGCCAGCGGAGATATGGACAGGGGGGGACACCGAATCTACAATGAGCAGTTCTTC. Translated, it gives CASGDMDRGGHRIYNEQFF. The variable domain in full, with the rest retrieved from reference TRBV5-6 and TRBJ2-1, is DAGVTQSPTHLIKTRGQQVTLRCSPKSGHDTVSWYQQALGQGPQFIFQYYEEEERQRGNFPDRFSGHQFPNYSSELNVNALLLGDSALYLCASGDMDRGGHRIYNEQFFGPGTRLTVL.

The gene calls are TRBV29-1 and TRBJ1-2; 7 nucleotides line up with TRBD1. The CDR3 contains 12 residues. In germline, CDR1 is SQVTM, CDR2 ANQGSEA. The DNA of the CDR3 is TGCACCTCATCTGACAGGGACTATGGCTACACCTTC. Translation gives CTSSDRDYGYTF.

The gene calls are TRBV18 and TRBJ2-3; 7 bases are shared with TRBD2. V was pared by 4 bases and J by 2 bases, with 15 bases of the junction left unmatched. There are 18 residues in the CDR3. From germline, CDR1 is KGHSH and CDR2 LQKENI. CDR3 sequence: CASSQQSWEGPITDTQYF. CDR3 nucleotides: TGTGCCAGCTCACAACAATCCTGGGAGGGGCCCATCACAGATACGCAGTATTTT.

There are a few counts of this clonotype. The chain is built from TRBV4-3 and TRBJ1-2; 9 bases map to TRBD1. This CDR3 has 15 amino acids. Germline V gives CDR1 LGHNA, CDR2 YSLEER. The trim removed 4 bases at V and 1 base at J, leaving 4 bases unmatched. This CDR3 reads CASSPGTGNNYGYTF. The CDR3 DNA is TGCGCCAGCAGCCCCGGGACAGGGAATAACTATGGCTACACCTTC.

In DNA form, the CDR3 reads TGTGCCAGCAGCATCGGGACAGGGGGCGCGGGAGAGACCCAGTACTTC. It translates to CASSIGTGGAGETQYF. The chain is built from TRBV11-2 and TRBJ2-5; TRBD1 matches 12 bases. With V trimmed by 5 bases and J by 4 bases, 8 bases remained unmatched. The CDR3 is 16 residues long. CDR1 is SGHAT and CDR2 is FQNNGV in the germline V gene.

This clonotype was picked up a small number of times. The V call is TRBV4-3, the J call TRBJ2-1; 8 bases match TRBD2. Germline CDR1 LGHNA, CDR2 YSLEER. CDR3 length: 16 amino acids. With V trimmed by 3 bases and J by 2 bases, 6 bases remained unmatched. The CDR3 loop is CASSHNGRVTYNEQFF. In DNA, the CDR3 is TGCGCCAGCAGCCACAACGGGAGGGTAACCTACAATGAGCAGTTCTTC.

This clonotype was seen repeatedly, ten times or more. The chain employs TRBV12-3 or TRBV12-4 and TRBJ1-5; 9 positions match TRBD1. This CDR3 comprises 16 residues. J gave up 5 bases and V 4 bases, and 9 bases lay outside the gene matches. CDR3 residues: CASSYAGTGRHQPQHF. The CDR3 region has the DNA TGTGCCAGCAGTTACGCCGGGACAGGGAGGCATCAGCCCCAGCATTTT.

This clonotype has at least ten counts. A read error is possible here, since a much larger clone lies one base away. The V call is TRBV4-1, the J call TRBJ1-2; maybe TRBD1 (6 bases). V lost 1 base and J lost 5, with 14 bases in between. Germline loops: CDR1 MGHRA, CDR2 YSYEKL. This CDR3 has 15 amino acids. Written as DNA, the CDR3 is TGCGCCAGCAGCCAAGGGGTCCCCGGGACATATGGCTACACCTTC. It encodes CASSQGVPGTYGYTF.

J is TRBJ2-1 and V is TRBV7-2; 7 bases align to TRBD1. Germline CDR1 reads SGHTA; CDR2 reads FQGNSA. CDR3 length: 15 residues. The V and J ends lost 4 bases and 1 base, in that order; junction bases with no gene match: 4. In DNA, the CDR3 is TGTGCCAGCAGCTCAATGACAGGGTCCTACAATGAGCAGTTCTTC. Protein sequence: CASSSMTGSYNEQFF.

V usage is TRBV14 and J usage is TRBJ2-3, with a possible D match to TRBD1 (5 bases). The CDR3 length is 17 residues. V shed 3 bases and J shed 4 bases, with 20 bases lying between them. From germline, CDR1 is SGHDN and CDR2 FVKESK. CDR3 nucleotides: TGTGCCAGCAGCCACGACAGAGTCTTCGAAAGGGCAGATACGCAGTATTTT. Translating gives CASSHDRVFERADTQYF. Combining the CDR3 with reference TRBV14 and TRBJ2-3 gives the whole variable domain EAGVTQFPSHSVIEKGQTVTLRCDPISGHDNLYWYRRVMGKEIKFLLHFVKESKQDESGMPNNRFLAERTGGTYSTLKVQPAELEDSGVYFCASSHDRVFERADTQYFGPGTRLTVL.

Only a few counts were recorded for this clonotype. The chain uses TRBV27 and TRBJ2-7; D is unclear. Germline V lookup: CDR1 MNHEY, CDR2 SMNVEV (reference sequence). The length of the CDR3 is 13 residues. V lost 0 bases and J 5 bases, leaving 8 bases between the germline ends. Here the CDR3 reads CASSLSGSDEQYF. The CDR3 DNA reads TGTGCCAGCAGTTTATCCGGGTCCGACGAGCAGTACTTC.

This clonotype was seen a few times. The V and J genes are TRBV7-9 and TRBJ1-2; 7 positions agree with TRBD1. The ends lost 1 base at V and 2 bases at J; junction bases unmatched: 13. This CDR3 has 18 amino acids. CDR1 is SEHNR and CDR2 is FQNEAQ in the germline V gene (reference sequence). Here the CDR3 DNA reads TGTGCCAGCAGCTTAGACCTCACTCCGACAGGGAGGAACTATGGCTACACCTTC. It translates to CASSLDLTPTGRNYGYTF.

This clonotype was found a few times. V is TRBV7-3 and J is TRBJ2-1, with 9 nucleotides matching TRBD1. V trimming: 5 bases; J trimming: 6 bases; junction bases outside the gene matches: 5. Germline V gene data show CDR1 as SGHTA and CDR2 as FQGTGA. This CDR3 region has 14 residues. The CDR3, as DNA: TGTGCCAGCAGCGCCTGGGACAGGGTCAATGAGCAGTTCTTC. It translates to CASSAWDRVNEQFF.

The gene calls are TRBV3-1 and TRBJ2-1, with 11 bases lining up with TRBD2. The CDR3 loop spans 12 amino acids. The germline V gene encodes CDR1 LGHDT and CDR2 YNNKEL (reference sequence). Unmatched junction bases numbered 2, after V lost 8 bases and J lost 8 bases. The CDR3: CASLAGGDEQFF. CDR3 DNA sequence: TGTGCCAGCTTAGCGGGGGGGGATGAGCAGTTCTTC.

This chain connects TRBV9 to TRBJ1-2; D perhaps matches TRBD1 (5 bases). The CDR3 runs to 12 residues. V was pared by 0 bases and J by 8 bases, with 8 bases between. The germline V gene has CDR1 SGDLS and CDR2 YYNGEE. The CDR3 region has the DNA TGTGCCAGCAGCGTAGGAGGGGAAGGCTACACCTTC. Its translation is CASSVGGEGYTF.

The table lists this clonotype with a few counts. The chain recombines TRBV29-1 with TRBJ1-2; perhaps TRBD1 as D (6 bases). This CDR3 spans 13 amino acids. CDR1 and CDR2 from the germline V gene are SQVTM and ANQGSEA. V was pared by 6 bases and J by 0 bases, with 11 bases between. The CDR3 bases are TGCAGCGTCGTGGACAGCGCTAACTATGGCTACACCTTC. Translated: CSVVDSANYGYTF.

This clonotype turned up a few times. A much larger clone differs by one base, so this may be a read error. CDR3 in amino acids: CASSLTRGQSNEKLFF. Here the CDR3 DNA reads TGTGCCAGCAGCTTAACTCGGGGACAATCTAATGAAAAACTGTTTTTT. This chain joins TRBV7-9 and TRBJ1-4; weak D call: TRBD1 (6 bases). This CDR3 comprises 16 residues. The V end was cut by 2 bases, the J end by 3 bases, with 13 bases between. Germline CDR1 reads SEHNR; CDR2 reads FQNEAQ (reference sequence).

The J gene is TRBJ1-2, the V gene TRBV20-1; 9 bases fit TRBD1. Germline V lookup: CDR1 DFQATT, CDR2 SNEGSKA (reference sequence). After removal of 3 bases from V and 7 bases from J, the junction contained 18 bases not matched to a gene. The CDR3 contains 17 residues. The CDR3 reads CSASRTLQGQGRSGYTF. CDR3 nucleotides: TGCAGTGCTAGCCGTACACTACAGGGACAGGGACGAAGTGGCTACACCTTC.

The rearrangement joins TRBV5-5 to TRBJ1-6, with 9 bases matching TRBD1. This CDR3 comprises 16 residues. Looked up from germline, CDR1 is SGHKS and CDR2 is YYEKEE (reference sequence). The J segment lost 10 bases and the V segment lost 0 bases, leaving 8 bases of the junction unmatched. As DNA, the CDR3 is TGTGCCAGCAGCTTGGAATGGACAGGGGTATCGTCACCCCTCCACTTT. This translates into CASSLEWTGVSSPLHF.

This clonotype was recorded a few times. This chain uses TRBV20-1 with TRBJ2-1, with 10 bases identical to TRBD2. The CDR3 runs 15 residues. Germline V gene lookup returns CDR1 DFQATT and CDR2 SNEGSKA (reference sequence). The J segment lost 9 bases and the V segment lost 5 bases, leaving 13 bases of the junction unmatched. The DNA for the CDR3 is TGCAGTGCTTGGAAAGCGGGAGGGCCTCTTCTTGAGCAGTTCTTC. Encoded protein: CSAWKAGGPLLEQFF.

The V and J genes are TRBV5-6 and TRBJ2-7; D is unclear. V lost 0 bases, J lost 2 bases, and 12 bases lay in between. Looked up from germline, CDR1 is SGHDT and CDR2 is YYEEEE. The CDR3 is 15 residues long. The CDR3 nucleotides read TGTGCCAGCAGCTTGGCGAGACGGAGCACCTACGAGCAGTACTTC. Translating it yields CASSLARRSTYEQYF.

V is TRBV28 and J is TRBJ2-1; 10 bases are shared with TRBD2. CDR1 and CDR2 from the germline V gene are MDHEN and SYDVKM. Trimming took 6 bases from V and 4 from J; bases not matched to a gene: 18. The CDR3 spans 19 residues. CDR3 protein: CASRSPRGLAGVGYNEQFF. DNA of the CDR3: TGTGCCAGCAGATCCCCCCGGGGTCTAGCGGGAGTTGGGTACAATGAGCAGTTCTTC.

The CDR3 here is CSVEGPPRNEQFF. CDR3 bases: TGCAGCGTTGAAGGGCCCCCTAGAAATGAGCAGTTCTTC. The chain is built from TRBV29-1 and TRBJ2-1; D not certain. The V and J ends lost 1 base and 7 bases respectively, with 11 bases between them. This CDR3 region has 13 residues. Germline CDR1 reads SQVTM; CDR2 reads ANQGSEA.

V and J are TRBV20-1 and TRBJ1-1; unclear D gene. The V end lost 5 bases, the J end lost 5 bases, and 12 bases lay between the germline ends. Germline lookup yields CDR1 DFQATT and CDR2 SNEGSKA (reference sequence). The CDR3 contains 12 residues. This CDR3 is CSAGGGGTEAFF. CDR3 DNA sequence: TGCAGTGCTGGAGGCGGAGGGACTGAAGCTTTCTTT.

The rearrangement links TRBV28 to TRBJ1-1; perhaps TRBD1 as D (5 bases). The CDR3 is 16 residues long. From germline, CDR1 is MDHEN and CDR2 SYDVKM. V was pared by 8 bases and J by 0 bases, with 19 bases between. DNA for the CDR3: TGTGCCAGCTCCGACCCTCGGGGGGAGATGAACACTGAAGCTTTCTTT. This translates into CASSDPRGEMNTEAFF.

This chain connects TRBV3-1 to TRBJ2-7; D possibly corresponds to TRBD2 (6 bases). The CDR3 consists of 16 residues. Germline V gene lookup returns CDR1 LGHDT and CDR2 YNNKEL (reference sequence). Trimming shortened V by 1 base and J by 0 bases, and 13 bases separated the two germline ends. The CDR3 spells CASSQAGGAFSYEQYF. DNA of the CDR3: TGTGCCAGCAGCCAAGCGGGCGGGGCGTTCTCCTACGAGCAGTACTTC.